The present T cell receptor beta chain was sequenced within a study of T cells in localized non-small cell lung cancer. Trimming stripped 6 bases from V and 5 bases from J, with 18 bases between. This CDR3 spans 15 amino acids. Germline CDR1 and CDR2: MNHNS and SASEGT. As to this clone: Antigen unknown.

Using immunoSEQ multiplex PCR, the repertoire was profiled, and TCRdb retains in-frame clones only, with some absent. In the table there are 25,000 to 30,000 clones, 85% to 90% of which are singletons. Study-wide points: The appearance of a median roughly 53 of the top 100 tumor clones was seen in adjacent lung. Only one tumor region went through sequencing, so heterogeneity may still be there.

This clonotype was sampled from a woman aged 18-49 years with stage I lung adenocarcinoma. Sequencing used peripheral blood, obtained before any cancer treatment. This chain connects TRBV6-1 to TRBJ2-3; D is unresolved. The CDR3 region is CASSRLDQQRDTQYF. The CDR3 bases are TGTGCCAGCAGCCGCCTGGACCAGCAAAGAGATACGCAGTATTTT.